The T cell receptor beta chain under discussion was sequenced for a study of blood T cell repertoires in COVID-19. As for the study in general: Material from acute and convalescent COVID-19 was sourced from the United States, Italy and Spain. PBMCs, B-cell-depleted T cells, or T cells provided the cDNA or gDNA that made up the material.

The CDR3 is 12 residues long. V lost 1 base and J lost 5, with 5 bases in between. CDR1 and CDR2 from the germline V gene are SGHTA and FQGNSA. Methods used by the authors: Using reference gene primer amplification, nucleated cell counts were estimated. Sequenced by immunoSEQ multiplex PCR; TCRdb stores in-frame clones only, minus some. The V and J calls and clone size were taken over from that table, and D and trimming were inferred from the DNA. The table includes about 240,000 clones, about 84% detected once. This clonotype originated in an elderly man with acute or convalescent COVID-19. The chain joins TRBV7-2 to TRBJ1-2; D is undetermined. Sequenced material: peripheral blood. CDR3 residues: CASSLGSYGYTF. CDR3 bases: TGTGCCAGCAGCTTAGGCAGTTATGGCTACACCTTC.